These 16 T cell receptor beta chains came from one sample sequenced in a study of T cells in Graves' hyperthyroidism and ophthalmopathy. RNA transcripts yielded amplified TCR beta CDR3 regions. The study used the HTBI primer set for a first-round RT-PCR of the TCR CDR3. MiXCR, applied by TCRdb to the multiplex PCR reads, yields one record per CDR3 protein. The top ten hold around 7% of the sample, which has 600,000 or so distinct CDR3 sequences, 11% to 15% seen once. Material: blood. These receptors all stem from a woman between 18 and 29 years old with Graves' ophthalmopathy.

In nucleotides, the CDR3 is TGTGCCATCAGTGAGTCAACAGGGATATCCGGGGAGCTGTTTTTT. Translated: CAISESTGISGELFF. This chain connects TRBV10-3 to TRBJ2-2; D possibly corresponds to TRBD1 (6 bases). With 0 bases removed from V and 6 bases from J, the gap between germline ends came to 11 bases. The CDR3 runs to 15 residues. Germline V gene lookup returns CDR1 ENHRY and CDR2 SYGVKD.

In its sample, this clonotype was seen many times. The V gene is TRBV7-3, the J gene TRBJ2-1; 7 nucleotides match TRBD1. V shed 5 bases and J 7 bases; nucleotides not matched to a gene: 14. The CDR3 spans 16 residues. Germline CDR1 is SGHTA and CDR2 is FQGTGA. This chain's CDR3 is CASSRLGTQGENEQFF. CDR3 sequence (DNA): TGTGCCAGCAGCCGCTTGGGGACCCAGGGGGAAAATGAGCAGTTCTTC.

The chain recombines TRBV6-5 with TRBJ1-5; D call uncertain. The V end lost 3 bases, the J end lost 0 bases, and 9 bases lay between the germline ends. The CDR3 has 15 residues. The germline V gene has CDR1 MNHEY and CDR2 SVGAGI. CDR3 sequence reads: CASSYWQDSNQPQHF. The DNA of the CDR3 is TGTGCCAGCAGTTATTGGCAAGATAGCAATCAGCCCCAGCATTTT.

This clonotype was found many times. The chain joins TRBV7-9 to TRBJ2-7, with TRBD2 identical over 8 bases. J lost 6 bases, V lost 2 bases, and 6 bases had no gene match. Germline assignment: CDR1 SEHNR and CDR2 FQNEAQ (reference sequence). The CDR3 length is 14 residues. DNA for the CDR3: TGTGCCAGCAGCTTAACAGCGGGAGTGTCCGAGCAGTACTTC. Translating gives CASSLTAGVSEQYF.

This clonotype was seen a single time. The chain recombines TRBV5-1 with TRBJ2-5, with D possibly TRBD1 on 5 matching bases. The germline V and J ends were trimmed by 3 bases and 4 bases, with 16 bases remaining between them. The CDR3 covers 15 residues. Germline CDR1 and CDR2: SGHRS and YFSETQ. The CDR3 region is CASSYQGNQGETQYF. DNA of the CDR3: TGCGCCAGCAGCTACCAGGGAAATCAAGGAGAGACCCAGTACTTC.

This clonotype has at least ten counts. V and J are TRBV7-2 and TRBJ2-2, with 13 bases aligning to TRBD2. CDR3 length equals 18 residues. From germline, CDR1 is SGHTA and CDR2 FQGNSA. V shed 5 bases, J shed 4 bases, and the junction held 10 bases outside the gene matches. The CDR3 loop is CASSTGLAGEGSTGELFF. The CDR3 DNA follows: TGTGCCAGCAGCACAGGACTAGCGGGAGAGGGGAGCACCGGGGAGCTGTTTTTT.

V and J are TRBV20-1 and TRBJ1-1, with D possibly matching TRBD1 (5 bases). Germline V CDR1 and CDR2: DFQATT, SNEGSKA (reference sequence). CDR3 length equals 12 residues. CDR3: CGGRGEYTEAFF. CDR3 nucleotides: TGCGGCGGTAGGGGCGAGTACACTGAAGCTTTCTTT.

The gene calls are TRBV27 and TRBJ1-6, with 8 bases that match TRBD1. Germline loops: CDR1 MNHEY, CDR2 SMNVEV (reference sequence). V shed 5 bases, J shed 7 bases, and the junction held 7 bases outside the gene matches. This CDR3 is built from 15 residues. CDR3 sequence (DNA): TGTGCCAGCAGTCCCGGACAGGGCACCAATTCACCCCTCCACTTT. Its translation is CASSPGQGTNSPLHF.

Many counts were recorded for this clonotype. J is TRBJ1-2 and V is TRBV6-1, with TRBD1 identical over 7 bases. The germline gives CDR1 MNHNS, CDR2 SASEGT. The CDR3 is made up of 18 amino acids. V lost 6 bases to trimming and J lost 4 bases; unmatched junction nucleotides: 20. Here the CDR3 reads CASSSPTSRQGGSYGYTF. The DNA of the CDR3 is TGTGCCAGCAGCAGCCCTACTTCTCGACAGGGAGGCAGCTATGGCTACACCTTC.

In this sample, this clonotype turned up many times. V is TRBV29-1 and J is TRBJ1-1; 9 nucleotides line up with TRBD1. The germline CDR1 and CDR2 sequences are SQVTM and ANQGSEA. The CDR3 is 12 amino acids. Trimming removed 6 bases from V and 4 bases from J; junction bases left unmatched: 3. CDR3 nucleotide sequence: TGCAGCGTCTTACAGGGGGCCACTGAAGCTTTCTTT. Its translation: CSVLQGATEAFF. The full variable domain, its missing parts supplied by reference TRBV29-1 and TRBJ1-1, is SAVISQKPSRDICQRGTSLTIQCQVDSQVTMMFWYRQQPGQSLTLIATANQGSEATYESGFVIDKFPISRPNLTFSTLTVSNMSPEDSSIYLCSVLQGATEAFFGQGTRLTVV.

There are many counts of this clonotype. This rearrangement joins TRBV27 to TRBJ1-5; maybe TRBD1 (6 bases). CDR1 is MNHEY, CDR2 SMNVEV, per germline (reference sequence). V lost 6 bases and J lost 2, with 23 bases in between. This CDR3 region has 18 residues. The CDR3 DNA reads TGTGCCAGCAGCTTTTCCGGGGGGGGCTCAGGGGGCAATCAGCCCCAGCATTTT. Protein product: CASSFSGGGSGGNQPQHF.

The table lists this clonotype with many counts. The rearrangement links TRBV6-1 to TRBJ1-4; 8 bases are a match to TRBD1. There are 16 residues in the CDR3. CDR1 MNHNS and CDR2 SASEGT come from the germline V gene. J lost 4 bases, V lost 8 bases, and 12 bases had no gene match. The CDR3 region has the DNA TGTGCCAGCCTGGCGACGACAGGGGTGAATAATGAAAAACTGTTTTTT. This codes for CASLATTGVNNEKLFF.

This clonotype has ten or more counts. CDR3 residues: CASSLGLAGGSYTDTQYF. The CDR3 region has the DNA TGCGCCAGCAGCTTGGGTCTCGCGGGAGGGTCCTATACAGATACGCAGTATTTT. V and J are TRBV5-1 and TRBJ2-3; the match to TRBD2 covers 9 bases. The germline V gene has CDR1 SGHRS and CDR2 YFSETQ. The CDR3 consists of 18 residues. The V and J ends lost 0 bases and 3 bases, in that order; junction bases with no gene match: 11.

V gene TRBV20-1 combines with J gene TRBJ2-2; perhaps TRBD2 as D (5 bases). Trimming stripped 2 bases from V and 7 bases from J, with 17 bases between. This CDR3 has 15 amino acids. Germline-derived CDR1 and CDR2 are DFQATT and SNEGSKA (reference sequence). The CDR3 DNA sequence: TGCAGTGCTAGATTGGAATCGGGGTTTGGCGGGGAGCTGTTTTTT. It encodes CSARLESGFGGELFF.

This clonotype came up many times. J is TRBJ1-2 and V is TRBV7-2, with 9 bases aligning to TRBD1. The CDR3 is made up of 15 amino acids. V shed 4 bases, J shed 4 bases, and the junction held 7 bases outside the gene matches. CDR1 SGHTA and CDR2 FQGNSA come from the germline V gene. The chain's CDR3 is CASSYTGGGSYGYTF. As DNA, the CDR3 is TGTGCCAGCAGCTACACAGGGGGCGGAAGCTATGGCTACACCTTC.

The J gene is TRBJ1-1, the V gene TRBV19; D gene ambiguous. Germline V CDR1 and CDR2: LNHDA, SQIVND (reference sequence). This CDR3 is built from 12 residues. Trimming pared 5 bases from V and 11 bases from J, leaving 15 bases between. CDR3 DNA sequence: TGTGCCAGTAGTCCCACAGCGAGAGGGGCTTTCTTT. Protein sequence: CASSPTARGAFF.